This T cell receptor beta chain was observed in a study of cytomegalovirus exposure and HLA in healthy donors (dated by TCRdb to about 2017). Some background on the complete study: In an earlier analysis of some 610 of the donors, about 260 Gb of sequence data and approximately 120 million unique TCR beta sequences from 150 million to 200 million T cells were reported. Roughly 300 gigabases of sequencing data and some 85 million unique TCR sequences were included in an early release covering roughly 600 HLA-typed donors. Among the roughly 400 genotyped donors, about 85% belonged to the genetic ancestry cluster associated with self-reported Caucasian donors. The study was designed to test whether signatures of past pathogen exposure could be identified by cataloging public T cell receptors. The T cell repertoires of 666 subjects were profiled by immunosequencing and related to cytomegalovirus serostatus. In addition to the first cohort of 666 subjects, a separate validation cohort of 120 different subjects was used. To predict cytomegalovirus infection status, the study brought together high-throughput TCR immunosequencing, statistical association of individual TCRs with disease status, and machine learning. In a later analysis, previously published TCR beta repertoires from 670 or so donors were re-analyzed and high-resolution HLA genotyping was added so that TCR occurrence patterns could be studied. Rather than using new phenotypic data, the later analysis identified candidate immune exposures from TCR beta sequences and from how often those sequences occurred across donors. In an earlier analysis of more than 550 of the donors, high-throughput TCR beta sequencing was used to judge whether each TCR beta V gene segment behaved as functional or pseudogenic. Alongside the repertoire data, information on donor age, sex, ethnicity and CMV serostatus was compiled. A later genetic analysis took genome-wide SNP genotypes for about three fifths of the roughly 670 donors and used that subset as a discovery cohort. Every repertoire in the discovery cohort had been generated on one and the same sequencing platform. HLA typing included class I and class II loci at four-digit resolution. The number of donors typed differed by locus, with roughly 620-630 for A, B, C, DRB1 and DQB1, roughly 520 for DQA1, 600 to 610 for DPA1, and roughly 450 for DPB1. Five DR-DQ haplotypes were treated as single units for association and clustering because of strong linkage in the cohort. On average, 235,054 unique TCR beta nucleotide sequences were sequenced per donor among 398 genotyped donors of the cohort, with roughly 20% of those sequences being non-productive. The paper as a whole reports these results and caveats: In a later analysis, HLA-associated TCR beta chains were found to be more clonally expanded and to have lower generation probabilities than equally common non-associated chains. Because counts were too low, more than 15 rarely observed V segments, including chromosome 9 orphons, were excluded from the earlier analysis of 587 of the donors. Presence/absence analyses assumed roughly uniform sequencing depth across donors, an assumption that may not hold. Linkage disequilibrium might explain the correlated functional status among segregating V segments, but an unknown experimental factor could not be ruled out. The authors suggested that the approach could potentially be extended to other disease states and immunological phenotypes. While some public TCRs were present in many individuals, most TCR sequences turned up only very rarely across donors. Some IMGT-functional V segments, including TRBV6-2 and TRBV6-3, could not be told apart with the 87-base-pair reads, so those segments were excluded. The sequencing pipeline was judged likely to have produced a cluster of highly shared sequence variants as a technical artifact. In a later analysis, several top co-occurrence clusters were reported to appear linked to parvovirus B19, influenza, CMV and Epstein-Barr virus. In an earlier analysis of some 500 of the donors, most TCR beta V segments appeared in productive rearrangements about 90% or about 30% of the time, broadly matching IMGT annotations. Cytomegalovirus status was reported to be diagnosed by the classifier with high specificity and sensitivity in both the original and validation cohorts. A later genetic analysis reported fewer N-insertions in productive TCRs among donors in an Asian-associated ancestry cluster than the approximately 700-donor mean. A few of the identified cytomegalovirus-associated TCR beta chains were confirmed in vitro to be specific for cytomegalovirus antigens. Because some donors lacked HLA typing at each locus, the association tests relied only on the typed subset. In a later analysis, TCR association rates were found to vary across HLA loci, with the most associated TCRs seen for DRB1 alleles and the fewest for HLA-C alleles. The cohort was sequenced for TCR beta chains only, and without alpha or paired-chain data the features that could be detected were limited. Specific HLA alleles were associated with over 15,000 TCR beta sequences at a false discovery rate of 0.05 in a later analysis. When HLA alleles, especially DR and DQ, strongly co-occurred, attributing TCR associations to individual alleles was difficult. A later genetic analysis associated a missense DCLRE1C variant with V-gene and J-gene trimming of TCR beta chains, and an independent cohort replicated the association. According to a later analysis, most CMV-associated TCR beta chains appeared to be HLA-restricted, and the HLA associations seemed to be driven largely by CMV exposure. In the study, 150 to 200 TCR beta chains were listed as associated with cytomegalovirus. A further reported finding was that TCR beta sequences accurately predicted the HLA-A and HLA-B alleles for most subjects in the first cohort. For the cohort, immune exposure information was limited to CMV serostatus.

The library was produced with the immunoSEQ multiplex PCR assay. For the multiplex PCR, a mixture combining 60 forward primers for TCR Vbeta segments and 13 reverse primers for TCR Jbeta segments was used. A multiplex PCR assay on genomic DNA amplified the CDR3 region of rearranged TCR beta genes. The amplified TCR beta libraries were sequenced on the Illumina HiSeq System as 87-base-pair reads. Per the original workflow: A later analysis tallied tens of millions of unique TCR beta chains across the 666 repertoires, and approximately 12 million of those chains were shared by two or more donors. To remove PCR and sequencing errors, raw reads were error-corrected and collapsed into unique sequences using a nearest-neighbor algorithm that merged closely related sequences. CDR3 sequences were aligned to IMGT reference sequences to assign V, D and J gene segments. For a sequence to be retained, a match of at least six nucleotides was required to both a V gene segment and a J gene segment. Rearrangements were classified as productive when the CDR3 lacked stop codons and remained in frame with V and J, and all other rearrangements were classified as non-productive. Following IMGT convention, CDR3 was defined as the stretch from the second conserved V-encoded cysteine up to the conserved J-encoded phenylalanine. The earlier analysis of about 610 of the donors excluded sequences that lacked an unambiguous match to a single V gene segment. In an earlier analysis of roughly 500 of the donors, V segments were called functional above 56.7% productive rearrangements and were called segregating when the between-donor standard deviation exceeded 5%. To diagnose cytomegalovirus status from the catalog of TCR beta chain sequences, a statistical classification framework was built. In a later analysis, TCR nucleotide sequences were compared against IMGT/GENE-DB human TR gene sequences so that V and J genes could be assigned. A later analysis assigned CDR3 sequences and most-parsimonious VDJ recombination scenarios with the TCRdist pipeline. A later analysis defined each TCR beta chain by its CDR3 amino acid sequence plus V-gene family, and excluded reads lacking a unique V-gene family. In a later analysis, 500 to 650 highly shared, low-generation-probability nucleotide sequences were removed to address suspected cross-contamination and a sequencing artifact. In a later analysis, a clonal expansion index for each public chain was calculated from normalized within-repertoire ranks of inferred template counts. In a later analysis, generation probabilities were computed with a VDJ recombination model fitted to out-of-frame rearrangements, and the resulting probabilities were checked against IGoR. A later analysis scored TCR-TCR, TCR-HLA and TCR-CMV co-occurrence with hypergeometric tests, applying a repertoire-size bias correction to TCR pairs. False discovery rates were estimated in a later analysis by permuting HLA or CMV assignments 20 times. In a later analysis, co-occurring TCRs were grouped using DBSCAN, and TCRdist sequence similarity was added for clustering within HLA-allele-positive subsets. Repertoires with fewer than 30,000 or more than 120,000 public chains, plus five repertoires with anomalous nucleotide sharing, were excluded from co-occurrence clustering. The source is immuneACCESS, and TCRdb retained only in-frame sequences with V and J called. Part of the clones is not carried over; for the studies checked, unresolved V genes explain less than half of this, and the remainder is unexplained. That table is the source of V, J and clone size, and D and trimming were worked out from the DNA. The sample has about 200,000 clones on record, 81% of them singletons. 3.4% of the sample belongs to the ten largest clones.

This clone was seen only once. Its binding antigen is unknown. Nothing much larger sits one base from this clone, and base qualities are not available. The cohort comprised 666 healthy bone marrow donors. All cohort members were sampled while nominally healthy, although unrecorded immune exposures were likely present. The donor was CMV seropositive and was included in the group of 250 to 300 seropositive cohort members. Each donor provided a peripheral blood sample, and peripheral blood mononuclear cells were used for TCR beta sequencing. The Qiagen DNeasy Blood Extraction Kit was used to extract genomic DNA from the blood cell samples. Measured from the cysteine to the phenylalanine, the CDR3 is 15 residues long. Just the 45-base CDR3 DNA is kept, in frame starting at base 1.

The sample consisted of PBMCs. The source is a man aged 35 to 55 in good health and CMV-seropositive. This chain is built from TRBV7-5 and TRBJ2-7; TRBD1 reflects the table's D call only, with no check against the DNA. TRBV7-5 is designated a pseudogene. In nucleotide form, the sequence is TGTGTCAGAAGCTTAGTTCCAGGTTTTTTGAGCGAGCAGTACTTC. This yields the protein CVRSLVPGFLSEQYF.